Listed below are T cell receptor beta chains from one sample, sequenced in a study of TIL therapy for anti-PD-1-resistant metastatic lung cancer. The repertoire was sequenced with immunoSEQ multiplex PCR; TCRdb's copy has only in-frame clones and lacks some. Found here are 50,000 or so clones, less than 85% of them singletons; the top ten hold 4.5% to 7%. The sample was tumor tissue, taken at baseline. The receptors originated from a person aged 25-85 years with non-small cell lung cancer. The CDR3 runs from the conserved cysteine through the conserved F or W. A D gene is named only where the DNA matches it firmly. Size is stated for part of the rows, as once, few or many counts, or as a class when the clone is expanded.

clone_size,j_call,v_call,d_call,cdr3_aa,cdr3_nt
.,TRBJ1-3,TRBV30,.,CACSSGISGNTIYF,TGTGCCTGTAGTTCGGGGATCTCTGGAAACACCATATATTTT
.,TRBJ2-7,TRBV30,TRBD1,CAWSVMDRGVGYEQYF,TGTGCCTGGAGTGTAATGGACAGGGGAGTCGGGTACGAGCAGTACTTC
once,TRBJ2-7,TRBV5-1,.,CASSLLPGTNYEQYF,TGCGCCAGCAGCTTGTTACCCGGGACCAACTACGAGCAGTACTTC
.,TRBJ2-3,TRBV5-1,TRBD2,CASSWVAGGPGDTQYF,TGCGCCAGCAGCTGGGTAGCGGGGGGCCCGGGAGATACGCAGTATTTT
.,TRBJ2-5,TRBV18,.,CASSPGRSQETQYF,TGTGCCAGCTCACCGGGTCGGTCCCAAGAGACCCAGTACTTC
few,TRBJ1-1,TRBV9,TRBD1,CASSPLGTGGTEAFF,TGTGCCAGCAGCCCTCTAGGGACAGGGGGCACTGAAGCTTTCTTT
.,TRBJ2-1,TRBV20-1,TRBD1,CSADRENEQFF,TGCAGTGCGGACAGGGAAAATGAGCAGTTCTTC
few,TRBJ2-2,TRBV4-3,.,CASSQDRLAYTGELFF,TGCGCCAGCAGCCAAGATCGCTTGGCGTACACCGGGGAGCTGTTTTTT
.,TRBJ2-1,TRBV6-6,.,CASSEASVYNEQFF,TGTGCCAGCAGCGAGGCTTCGGTATACAATGAGCAGTTCTTC
few,TRBJ2-3,TRBV10-3,.,CAINSDRYTDTQYF,TGTGCCATCAACTCAGACAGGTACACAGATACGCAGTATTTT
.,TRBJ1-2,TRBV6-6,.,CASSSDSTYGYTF,TGTGCCAGCAGCTCCGACAGTACCTATGGCTACACCTTC
medium-sized,TRBJ1-2,TRBV19,TRBD1,CASSIRTGLPDGYTF,TGTGCCAGTAGTATCCGGACAGGGCTTCCTGATGGCTACACCTTC
.,TRBJ2-1,TRBV10-3,TRBD1,CAISGTGVGQFF,TGTGCCATCAGTGGAACAGGGGTGGGGCAGTTCTTC
.,TRBJ2-7,TRBV7-8,.,CASSPTPRAYEQYF,TGTGCCAGCAGCCCCACCCCGCGAGCCTACGAGCAGTACTTC
.,TRBJ2-5,TRBV14,.,CASSLDLGETQYF,TGTGCCAGCAGCCTGGACTTGGGAGAGACCCAGTACTTC
once,TRBJ2-5,TRBV5-1,TRBD1,CASSLDRVETQYF,TGCGCCAGCAGCCTGGACAGGGTTGAGACCCAGTACTTC
.,TRBJ1-5,TRBV9,.,CASSIDAYSNQPQHF,TGTGCCAGCAGCATTGACGCTTATAGCAATCAGCCCCAGCATTTT
.,TRBJ2-2,TRBV6-4,.,CASSDGQNTGELFF,TGTGCCAGCAGTGACGGACAGAACACCGGGGAGCTGTTTTTT
.,TRBJ1-2,TRBV2,TRBD1,CASGPGQVHGYTF,TGTGCCAGCGGACCTGGACAGGTTCATGGCTACACCTTC
.,TRBJ1-5,TRBV7-6,.,CASSGSLNQPQHF,TGTGCCAGCAGCGGCTCCCTCAATCAGCCCCAGCATTTT
.,TRBJ1-6,TRBV5-1,TRBD1,CASSLEGAGSPLHF,TGCGCCAGCAGCTTAGAGGGGGCGGGATCACCCCTCCACTTT
.,TRBJ2-5,TRBV6-5,TRBD1,CASSRGQGRTQYF,TGTGCCAGCAGCCGAGGACAGGGCCGGACCCAGTACTTC
.,TRBJ1-6,TRBV28,TRBD1,CASSFIGVTGNGNSPLHF,TGTGCCAGCAGTTTTATCGGGGTGACAGGGAATGGTAATTCACCCCTCCACTTT
.,TRBJ2-1,TRBV9,TRBD2,CASSVEHGGSSYNEQFF,TGTGCCAGCAGCGTAGAGCATGGCGGGAGCTCCTACAATGAGCAGTTCTTC
.,TRBJ1-3,TRBV6-5,.,CASSYSRGSSGNTIYF,TGTGCCAGCAGTTACTCCAGGGGAAGCTCTGGAAACACCATATATTTT
.,TRBJ1-3,TRBV5-1,.,CASSSTPGNTIYF,TGCGCCAGCAGCTCCACGCCTGGAAACACCATATATTTT
.,TRBJ2-2,TRBV30,.,CAWSGTNTGELFF,TGTGCCTGGAGTGGAACAAACACCGGGGAGCTGTTTTTT
few,TRBJ1-1,TRBV2,.,CASSPTRNTEAFF,TGTGCCAGCAGCCCTACCAGGAACACTGAAGCTTTCTTT
.,TRBJ2-5,TRBV4-2,TRBD1,CASSQVQGDPFQETQYF,TGTGCCAGCAGCCAAGTTCAGGGGGACCCGTTCCAAGAGACCCAGTACTTC
.,TRBJ2-2,TRBV6-5,TRBD1,CASSNLDRGAGELFF,TGTGCCAGCAGTAACCTCGACAGGGGGGCCGGGGAGCTGTTTTTT
few,TRBJ2-7,TRBV5-1,TRBD1,CASSSGTAAYEQYF,TGCGCCAGCAGCTCCGGGACAGCGGCCTACGAGCAGTACTTC
few,TRBJ2-7,TRBV27,TRBD1,CASSLRTGVNEQYF,TGTGCCAGCAGTTTAAGGACAGGGGTTAACGAGCAGTACTTC
.,TRBJ1-2,TRBV6-5,.,CASSSPQDGNYGYTF,TGTGCCAGCAGTTCGCCCCAGGACGGAAACTATGGCTACACCTTC
.,TRBJ1-4,TRBV7-8,.,CASSPGTKAYRSFF,TGTGCCAGCAGCCCCGGGACAAAAGCATATCGAAGTTTTTTT
.,TRBJ2-5,TRBV7-7,.,CASSLGSGREETQYF,TGTGCCAGCAGCTTAGGGTCGGGCAGGGAAGAGACCCAGTACTTC
.,TRBJ2-7,TRBV19,.,CASSILAGNSGEQYF,TGTGCCAGTAGTATACTAGCCGGGAACAGTGGAGAGCAGTACTTC
few,TRBJ1-1,TRBV6-1,TRBD1,CASRPGQARGAFF,TGTGCCAGCAGACCAGGACAGGCCCGGGGGGCTTTCTTT
.,TRBJ2-1,TRBV7-2,TRBD2,CASSLRQGGTSYNEQFF,TGTGCCAGCAGCTTAAGACAGGGAGGGACTAGCTATAATGAGCAGTTCTTC
.,TRBJ2-1,TRBV7-2,TRBD2,CASRVLAGGYSNEQFF,TGTGCCAGCAGAGTTCTAGCGGGAGGGTACAGTAATGAGCAGTTCTTC
.,TRBJ2-7,TRBV6-6,TRBD1,CASSYSGTAAKQYF,TGTGCCAGCAGTTACTCGGGGACAGCCGCTAAGCAGTACTTC
.,TRBJ2-7,TRBV4-3,TRBD1,CASSRGQGLYEQYF,TGCGCCAGCAGCCGCGGACAGGGGCTCTACGAGCAGTACTTC
.,TRBJ2-7,TRBV6-5,TRBD1,CASSPYRDRGWEQYF,TGTGCCAGCAGTCCGTACCGGGACAGGGGGTGGGAGCAGTACTTC
.,TRBJ2-7,TRBV21-1,.,CASSKDGTGHSYEQYF,TGTGCCAGCAGCAAAGACGGGACAGGCCACTCCTACGAGCAGTACTTC
.,TRBJ2-7,TRBV19,.,CASSIDYASYEQYF,TGTGCCAGTAGTATAGACTACGCTAGCTACGAGCAGTACTTC
.,TRBJ2-7,TRBV5-1,TRBD2,CASSSGGNEQYF,TGCGCCAGCAGCTCGGGGGGTAACGAGCAGTACTTC
.,TRBJ1-5,TRBV6-1,.,CASKTPTSSNQPQHF,TGTGCCAGCAAAACCCCCACAAGTAGCAATCAGCCCCAGCATTTT
.,TRBJ1-4,TRBV6-1,.,CVSGKRATNEKLFF,TGTGTTAGCGGAAAAAGGGCAACTAATGAAAAACTGTTTTTT
.,TRBJ2-1,TRBV30,TRBD2,CAWSRTSVIPEQFF,TGTGCCTGGAGTCGGACTAGCGTTATCCCTGAGCAGTTCTTC
.,TRBJ1-5,TRBV7-9,.,CASSLSSGADQPQHF,TGTGCCAGCAGCCTATCCTCAGGGGCGGATCAGCCCCAGCATTTT
.,TRBJ1-2,TRBV6-6,.,CASSTPDGTNYGYTF,TGTGCCAGCAGCACCCCCGACGGAACTAACTATGGCTACACCTTC
once,TRBJ2-2,TRBV4-3,.,CASSQDPGTGSGELFF,TGCGCCAGCAGCCAAGATCCGGGGACGGGATCCGGGGAGCTGTTTTTT
.,TRBJ2-1,TRBV7-8,TRBD2,CASSLREGTSSYNEQFF,TGTGCCAGCAGCTTAAGAGAAGGGACTAGCTCCTACAATGAGCAGTTCTTC
.,TRBJ1-2,TRBV10-3,.,CAISESGVGYTF,TGTGCCATCAGTGAGTCGGGGGTTGGCTACACCTTC
.,TRBJ1-5,TRBV4-2,.,CASSQDPRGGQPQHF,TGTGCCAGCAGCCAAGATCCCAGGGGAGGCCAGCCCCAGCATTTT
.,TRBJ2-7,TRBV28,TRBD1,CASRTPRQGPDF,TGTGCCAGCAGAACCCCCCGACAGGGGCCAGACTTC